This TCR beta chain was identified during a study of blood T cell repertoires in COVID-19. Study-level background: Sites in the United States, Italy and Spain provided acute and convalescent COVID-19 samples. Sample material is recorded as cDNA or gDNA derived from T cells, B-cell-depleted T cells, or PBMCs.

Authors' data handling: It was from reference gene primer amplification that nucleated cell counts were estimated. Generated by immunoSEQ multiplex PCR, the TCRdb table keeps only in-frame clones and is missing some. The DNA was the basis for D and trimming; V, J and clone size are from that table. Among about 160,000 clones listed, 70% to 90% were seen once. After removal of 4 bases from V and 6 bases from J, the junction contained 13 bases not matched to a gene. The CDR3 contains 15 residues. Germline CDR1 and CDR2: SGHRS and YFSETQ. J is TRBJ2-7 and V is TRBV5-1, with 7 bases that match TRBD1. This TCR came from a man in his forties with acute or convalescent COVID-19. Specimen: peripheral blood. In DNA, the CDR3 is TGCGCCAGCAGCGCTACAGGGGTAGGAATCCGCGAGCAGTACTTC. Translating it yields CASSATGVGIREQYF.